This entry features one TCR beta chain sequence. These data belong to a study of shared clonotypes between healthy human individuals. V shed 2 bases and J 7 bases; nucleotides not matched to a gene: 7. From germline, CDR1 is KGHSH and CDR2 LQKENI. The CDR3 consists of 16 residues. As handled by the study authors: Junction-only immunoSEQ sequences carried no quality scores, so filtering differed. The method was immunoSEQ multiplex PCR; TCRdb's version includes in-frame clones alone and lacks a portion of them. D and trimming come from the DNA, and the V and J calls and clone size come from that table. The data contain 950,000 to 1,300,000 clones, roughly 80% of them singletons.

The material sequenced was memory CD4+ T cells sorted from blood. Stated subset: CD45RA-negative fraction. The rearrangement uses TRBV18 and TRBJ2-1; 11 positions match TRBD2. The source of this sequence is a young man in good health. CDR3 DNA: TGTGCCAGCTCACCAGAACTAGCGGGAGTGAGGAATGAGCAGTTCTTC. This sequence encodes CASSPELAGVRNEQFF. The complete variable domain, with remaining parts taken from reference TRBV18 and TRBJ2-1, reads NAGVMQNPRHLVRRRGQEARLRCSPMKGHSHVYWYRQLPEEGLKFMVYLQKENIIDESGMPKERFSAEFPKEGPSILRIQQVVRGDSAAYFCASSPELAGVRNEQFFGPGTRLTVL.